These T cell receptor beta chains were read from a single sample in a study of neurological immune-mediated disorders. TCRdb called the 5' RACE reads again in MiXCR, with one record for every CDR3 protein. The sample lists under 60,000 distinct CDR3 sequences; 25% were seen once. The sequenced sample consisted of PBMCs. The receptors originated from a woman aged 70 to 79 in good health. Both conserved end residues are part of each CDR3. The order of the fields is V gene, CDR3 length, CDR3 protein.

V gene: TRBV12-3/TRBV12-4; CDR3 length: 14; CDR3 protein: CASSFTGGATEAFF
V gene: TRBV6-1; CDR3 length: 13; CDR3 protein: CASSEGGTYEQYF
V gene: TRBV18; CDR3 length: 13; CDR3 protein: CASSPPGGVKQYF
V gene: TRBV6-5; CDR3 length: 17; CDR3 protein: CASSYSKVAANTGELFF
V gene: TRBV6-5; CDR3 length: 15; CDR3 protein: CASSYSSGFSYTQYF
V gene: TRBV29-1; CDR3 length: 13; CDR3 protein: CSVDVVGWETQYF
V gene: TRBV27; CDR3 length: 16; CDR3 protein: CASHGWRQGVSYEQYF
V gene: TRBV7-2; CDR3 length: 12; CDR3 protein: CASRGQGYEQYF
V gene: TRBV15; CDR3 length: 14; CDR3 protein: CATSGGTLGNTIYF
V gene: TRBV10-3; CDR3 length: 15; CDR3 protein: CAISERDRGRTEAFF
V gene: TRBV28; CDR3 length: 16; CDR3 protein: CASSPPRQGRPYEQYF
V gene: TRBV28; CDR3 length: 14; CDR3 protein: CASSSGVAGNTIYF
V gene: TRBV20-1; CDR3 length: 16; CDR3 protein: CSARDLGGTLNTEAFF
V gene: TRBV12-3/TRBV12-4; CDR3 length: 13; CDR3 protein: CASSLQGNTEAFF
V gene: TRBV5-1; CDR3 length: 13; CDR3 protein: CASRDGISYEQYF
V gene: TRBV7-2; CDR3 length: 12; CDR3 protein: CASSLVSSYYTF
V gene: TRBV7-8; CDR3 length: 12; CDR3 protein: CASSSAGWTQYF
V gene: TRBV20-1; CDR3 length: 15; CDR3 protein: CSASTGGRLNQPQHF
V gene: TRBV20-1; CDR3 length: 13; CDR3 protein: CSAPRDRADTQYF
V gene: TRBV20-1; CDR3 length: 13; CDR3 protein: CSGLPGQDNEQFF
V gene: TRBV20-1; CDR3 length: 14; CDR3 protein: CSARRAGGSDEQFF
V gene: TRBV10-3; CDR3 length: 15; CDR3 protein: CAISEGTSVLETQYF
V gene: TRBV6-6; CDR3 length: 15; CDR3 protein: CASSPDKTYNSPLHF
V gene: TRBV15; CDR3 length: 14; CDR3 protein: CATSRDWGNYGYTF
V gene: TRBV5-1; CDR3 length: 15; CDR3 protein: CASPSWAESSYEQYF
V gene: TRBV27; CDR3 length: 13; CDR3 protein: CARLTWRTREQYF
V gene: TRBV9; CDR3 length: 17; CDR3 protein: CASSNSKLDPNTGELFF
V gene: TRBV11-1; CDR3 length: 15; CDR3 protein: CASTLGLATQETQYF
V gene: TRBV6-2/TRBV6-3; CDR3 length: 13; CDR3 protein: CASSKQGSGEQYF
V gene: TRBV20-1; CDR3 length: 16; CDR3 protein: CSARPTVYATNEKLFF
V gene: TRBV6-5; CDR3 length: 13; CDR3 protein: CASSSLGGYGYTF
V gene: TRBV15; CDR3 length: 15; CDR3 protein: CATSAWTGRDQPQHF
V gene: TRBV7-9; CDR3 length: 16; CDR3 protein: CASSLALGGTYNEQFF
V gene: TRBV20-1; CDR3 length: 13; CDR3 protein: CSADRTGANVLTF
V gene: TRBV19; CDR3 length: 14; CDR3 protein: CASSPQVGPMAQHF